This entry concerns a single T cell receptor beta chain. Its antigen remains unknown. This entry belongs to a study of blood T cells in healthy people across ages. Study details: Template switching picked up about one barcoded beta molecule for each two T cells.

Sample-barcoded 5' priming and a J-beta primer mix drove a second PCR of roughly 7 to 11 cycles. The study obtained at least 3 million CDR3-containing paired-end reads from every sample. TCRdb re-called the 5' RACE reads through MiXCR, storing one row per CDR3 protein. The sample contains about 1.7 million distinct CDR3 sequences, under 30% of which appear only once. Study results and limitations: Fewer expanded clones and more diversity marked long-lived versus aged donors.

Total RNA, at least 6 micrograms per sample, came from PBMCs. J lost 2 bases, V lost 6 bases, and 10 bases had no gene match. There are 17 residues in the CDR3. The chain combines TRBV12-3 or TRBV12-4 with TRBJ2-1, with 10 positions matching TRBD2. Sequenced material: blood. The receptor's source is a woman in her 30s in good health. This chain's CDR3 is CASSLTSGKVAYNEQFF. The CDR3 coding sequence is TGTGCCAGCAGCCTTACTAGCGGGAAGGTCGCCTACAATGAGCAGTTCTTC.